Shown below are 15 T cell receptor beta chains from a single sample sequenced in a study of blood T cell repertoires in COVID-19 (TCRdb year 2020). To prepare the library, the immunoSEQ multiplex PCR assay was applied. TCRdb took this table from immuneACCESS and kept in-frame rearrangements with V and J called. Such tables lack part of the clones; where checked against another copy, unresolved V genes explain under half of the gap, and the rest is unexplained. This sample lists about 43,000 clones; 75% to 90% were detected once. Jointly, the top ten make up around 9.6% of the sample. Specimen: peripheral blood. These TCRs come from a woman older than 75 with active COVID-19.

The V call is TRBV9, the J call TRBJ2-3; 9 bases line up with TRBD2. The CDR3 is 16 residues long. Germline lookup yields CDR1 SGDLS and CDR2 YYNGEE. With V trimmed by 5 bases and J by 1 base, 8 bases remained unmatched. CDR3 protein: CASSERRGGRTDTQYF. CDR3 nucleotides: TGTGCCAGCAGTGAGAGGCGGGGGGGCCGCACAGATACGCAGTATTTT. Full variable domain (outside the CDR3, taken from reference TRBV9 and TRBJ2-3): DSGVTQTPKHLITATGQRVTLRCSPRSGDLSVYWYQQSLDQGLQFLIQYYNGEERAKGNILERFSAQQFPDLHSELNLSSLELGDSALYFCASSERRGGRTDTQYFGPGTRLTVL.

This chain joins TRBV7-2 and TRBJ1-2, with 8 bases fitting TRBD1. The V gene end was trimmed by 3 bases and the J gene end by 4 bases; junction bases not matched to a gene: 7. This CDR3 has 15 amino acids. Germline CDR1 is SGHTA and CDR2 is FQGNSA. The CDR3: CASSFQGAEGYGYTF. The CDR3 DNA is TGTGCCAGCAGCTTCCAGGGGGCGGAAGGCTATGGCTACACCTTC.

This chain links TRBV19 with TRBJ2-1; no firm D call. Looked up from germline, CDR1 is LNHDA and CDR2 is SQIVND (reference sequence). Trimming shortened V by 1 base and J by 8 bases, and 6 bases separated the two germline ends. CDR3 size: 12 residues. The CDR3 nucleotides read TGTGCCAGTAGTATAGCCCGGGATGAGCAGTTCTTC. This gives the protein CASSIARDEQFF.

The chain couples TRBV3-1 (or the pseudogene TRBV3-2) to TRBJ2-1; 9 bases fit TRBD2. The germline gives CDR1 LGHDT, CDR2 YNNKEL (reference sequence). With V trimmed by 1 base and J by 7 bases, 8 bases remained unmatched. The CDR3 length is 16 residues. DNA of the CDR3: TGTGCCAGCAGCCAAGGAGCGGGGGGAGGTCGGAATGAGCAGTTCTTC. It translates to CASSQGAGGGRNEQFF.

The V and J genes are TRBV7-2 and TRBJ2-7; D may be TRBD2 (6 bases). Germline loops: CDR1 SGHTA, CDR2 FQGNSA. V lost 4 bases, J lost 4 bases, and 11 bases lay in between. The CDR3 totals 13 residues. CDR3 amino acids: CASSSRRAYEQYF. CDR3 DNA: TGTGCCAGCAGCTCACGGAGGGCATACGAGCAGTACTTC.

The V gene is TRBV7-8, the J gene TRBJ2-1, with TRBD1 matching 7 bases. Germline V gene data show CDR1 as SGHVS and CDR2 as FQNEAQ. This CDR3 spans 13 amino acids. Trimming cost V 5 bases and J 3 bases; bases outside gene matches: 1. The CDR3 sequence: CASSRTGYNEQFF. The DNA of the CDR3 is TGTGCCAGCAGCCGGACAGGCTACAATGAGCAGTTCTTC.

The chain links TRBV28 to TRBJ2-1, with 7 bases that match TRBD2. Trimming removed 7 bases from V and 0 bases from J; junction bases left unmatched: 18. Germline V lookup: CDR1 MDHEN, CDR2 SYDVKM. The CDR3 is 19 residues long. The DNA of the CDR3 is TGTGCCAGCACAATCAAGGGTGTGGGTAGCGGGTTCTCCTACAATGAGCAGTTCTTC. Translated, it gives CASTIKGVGSGFSYNEQFF.

The V call is TRBV4-1, the J call TRBJ2-5; TRBD1 matches at 10 bases. CDR3 length: 16 amino acids. Germline V gives CDR1 MGHRA, CDR2 YSYEKL. The V and J ends lost 4 bases and 5 bases, in that order; junction bases with no gene match: 10. The CDR3 coding sequence is TGCGCCAGCAGCCGAGACTCGGGACAGGGGATGGAGACCCAGTACTTC. It encodes CASSRDSGQGMETQYF.

This clone has a single count. This rearrangement joins TRBV29-1 to TRBJ1-1, with 10 bases identical to TRBD1. The CDR3 runs 13 residues. Germline lookup yields CDR1 SQVTM and CDR2 ANQGSEA. With 3 bases clipped from V and 5 bases from J, the junction kept 3 bases outside the gene matches. The CDR3 loop is CSVDDRGQTEAFF. The CDR3 DNA follows: TGCAGCGTTGACGACAGGGGGCAAACTGAAGCTTTCTTT.

The genes are TRBV28 and TRBJ1-5; TRBD1 matches at 9 bases. CDR1 MDHEN and CDR2 SYDVKM come from the germline V gene. J gave up 1 base and V 5 bases, and 3 bases lay outside the gene matches. The CDR3 is 15 amino acids. The DNA of the CDR3 is TGTGCCAGCAGTAGGGACAGGGAGAGCAATCAGCCCCAGCATTTT. Amino acids: CASSRDRESNQPQHF. Full variable domain (remainder filled in from reference TRBV28 and TRBJ1-5): DVKVTQSSRYLVKRTGEKVFLECVQDMDHENMFWYRQDPGLGLRLIYFSYDVKMKEKGDIPEGYSVSREKKERFSLILESASTNQTSMYLCASSRDRESNQPQHFGDGTRLSIL.

The rearrangement uses TRBV18 and TRBJ2-7; 7 nucleotides line up with TRBD2. Trimming cost V 3 bases and J 2 bases; bases outside gene matches: 4. The CDR3 has 14 residues. The germline V gene encodes CDR1 KGHSH and CDR2 LQKENI. The CDR3 loop reads CASSPGGGTYEQYF. The CDR3 nucleotides read TGTGCCAGCTCACCGGGCGGGGGAACCTACGAGCAGTACTTC.

V usage is TRBV7-2 and J usage is TRBJ1-5; 9 positions agree with TRBD1. This CDR3 is built from 15 residues. Trimming cost V 5 bases and J 7 bases; bases outside gene matches: 9. The germline V gene encodes CDR1 SGHTA and CDR2 FQGNSA. The CDR3 loop reads CASSLGQGVRQPQHF. Written as DNA, the CDR3 is TGTGCCAGCAGCCTGGGACAGGGCGTGCGACAGCCCCAGCATTTT.

This chain links TRBV30 with TRBJ2-7; 7 nucleotides align to TRBD1. Germline values: CDR1 GTSNPN, CDR2 SVGIG (reference sequence). This CDR3 comprises 13 residues. Trimming took 5 bases from V and 3 from J; bases not matched to a gene: 7. Here the CDR3 reads CAWGPGQSYEQYF. CDR3 DNA: TGTGCCTGGGGGCCGGGACAGAGCTACGAGCAGTACTTC.

This clone was detected once. This sequence joins TRBV6-1 and TRBJ1-5; 11 bases match TRBD1. V gave up 4 bases and J gave up 0 bases; unmatched junction bases: 5. Germline loops: CDR1 MNHNS, CDR2 SASEGT. The CDR3 spans 17 residues. The CDR3, as DNA: TGTGCCAGCAGTGGGACAGGGGGCGGAGGTAGCAATCAGCCCCAGCATTTT. Encoded protein: CASSGTGGGGSNQPQHF.

This sequence joins TRBV2 and TRBJ2-2; D uncertain. The CDR3 is 13 amino acids. The V gene lost 6 bases and the J gene lost 6 bases, with 11 bases spanning the gap. The germline V gene has CDR1 SNHLY and CDR2 FYNNEI. CDR3 protein: CASSRGAAGELFF. In DNA form, the CDR3 reads TGTGCCAGCAGCCGAGGCGCTGCCGGGGAGCTGTTTTTT.